This paragraph reports one T cell receptor beta chain. Antigen specificity is unknown. The record originates from a study of T cells expressing NK-cell markers. Background on the study: It was sorted CD3+CD56-NKG2C+, CD3+CD56+NKG2C- and CD3+CD56+NKG2C+ T cells that provided the TCR beta repertoires. Study-level findings and limits: Four of the donors also had these clonotypes leading their CD3+CD56-NKG2C+ fraction. The HCMV specificity of the expanded NKG2C+ T cell clones stayed unresolved.

Germline V lookup: CDR1 MNHNS, CDR2 SASEGT. The CDR3 totals 12 residues. Generation of TCR beta cDNA was performed by 5'RACE template switching incorporating UMIs. TCRdb reanalyzed the 5' RACE reads and collapses them to one entry per CDR3 protein, without DNA. This sample's table reports 300,000 to 500,000 distinct CDR3 sequences. The sample was blood T cells: a sorted CD56 or NKG2C T cell subset, CD4+ or CD8+ T cells, or bulk PBMC T cells (not recorded which). The gene calls are TRBV6-1 and TRBJ2-7. The source is a woman aged 45-60 years in good health. CDR3 residues: CASSAADYEQYF.